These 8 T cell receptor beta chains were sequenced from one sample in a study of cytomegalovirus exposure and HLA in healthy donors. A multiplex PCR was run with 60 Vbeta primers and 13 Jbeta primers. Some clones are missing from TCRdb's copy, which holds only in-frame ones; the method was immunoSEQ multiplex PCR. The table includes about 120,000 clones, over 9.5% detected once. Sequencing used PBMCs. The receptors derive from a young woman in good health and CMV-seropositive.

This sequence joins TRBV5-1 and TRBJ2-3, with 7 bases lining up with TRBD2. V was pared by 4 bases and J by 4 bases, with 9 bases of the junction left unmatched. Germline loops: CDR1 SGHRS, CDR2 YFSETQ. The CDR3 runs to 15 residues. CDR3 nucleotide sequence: TGCGCCAGCAGCCCCAGCGGGGAAAGGCCAGATACGCAGTATTTT. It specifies CASSPSGERPDTQYF.

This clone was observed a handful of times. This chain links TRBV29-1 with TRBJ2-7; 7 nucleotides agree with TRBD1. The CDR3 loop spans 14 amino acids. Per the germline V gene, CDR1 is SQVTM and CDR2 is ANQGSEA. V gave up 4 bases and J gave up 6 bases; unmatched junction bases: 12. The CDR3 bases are TGCAGCGTTGCTCCCCTGAATACAGGGGCCGAGCAGTACTTC. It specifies CSVAPLNTGAEQYF.

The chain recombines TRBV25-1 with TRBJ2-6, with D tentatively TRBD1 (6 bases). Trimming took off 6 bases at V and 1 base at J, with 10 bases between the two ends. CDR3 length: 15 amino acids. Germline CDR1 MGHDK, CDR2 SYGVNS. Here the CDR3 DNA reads TGTGCCAGCAGGGACAGTACGTCTGGGGCCAACGTCCTGACTTTC. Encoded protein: CASRDSTSGANVLTF. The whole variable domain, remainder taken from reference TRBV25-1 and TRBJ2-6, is EADIYQTPRYLVIGTGKKITLECSQTMGHDKMYWYQQDPGMELHLIHYSYGVNSTEKGDLSSESTVSRIRTEHFPLTLESARPSHTSQYLCASRDSTSGANVLTFGAGSRLTVL.

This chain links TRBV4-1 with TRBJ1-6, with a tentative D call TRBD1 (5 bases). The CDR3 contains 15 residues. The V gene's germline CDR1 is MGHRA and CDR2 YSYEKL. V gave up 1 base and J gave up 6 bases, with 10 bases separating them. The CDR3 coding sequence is TGCGCCAGCAGCCAAGGACAGCCAGTTAATTCACCCCTCCACTTT. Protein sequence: CASSQGQPVNSPLHF.

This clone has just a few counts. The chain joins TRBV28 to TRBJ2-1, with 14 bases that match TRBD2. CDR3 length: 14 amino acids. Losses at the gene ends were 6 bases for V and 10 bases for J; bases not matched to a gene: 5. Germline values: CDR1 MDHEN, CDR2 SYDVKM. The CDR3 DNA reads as TGTGCCAGCAGGCGGGGACTAGCGGGAGCCGAGCAGTTCTTC. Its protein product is CASRRGLAGAEQFF.

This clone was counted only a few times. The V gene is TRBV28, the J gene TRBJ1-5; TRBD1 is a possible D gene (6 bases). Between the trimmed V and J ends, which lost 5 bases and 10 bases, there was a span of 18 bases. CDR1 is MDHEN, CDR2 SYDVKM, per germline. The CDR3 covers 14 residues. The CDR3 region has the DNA TGTGCCAGCAGTCTCCCACAGGGCCGGAGACCCCAGCATTTT. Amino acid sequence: CASSLPQGRRPQHF.

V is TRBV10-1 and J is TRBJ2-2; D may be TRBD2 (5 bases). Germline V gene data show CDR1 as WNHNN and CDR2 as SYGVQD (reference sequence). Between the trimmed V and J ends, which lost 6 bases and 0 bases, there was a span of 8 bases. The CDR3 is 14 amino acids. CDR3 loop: CASRGLPNTGELFF. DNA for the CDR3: TGCGCCAGCAGAGGACTTCCGAACACCGGGGAGCTGTTTTTT.

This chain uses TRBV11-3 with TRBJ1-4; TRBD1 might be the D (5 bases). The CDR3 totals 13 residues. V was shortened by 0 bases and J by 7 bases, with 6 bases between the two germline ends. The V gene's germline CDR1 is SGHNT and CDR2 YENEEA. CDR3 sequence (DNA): TGTGCCAGCAGCTTAGATCAGGGTGAAAAACTGTTTTTT. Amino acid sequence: CASSLDQGEKLFF. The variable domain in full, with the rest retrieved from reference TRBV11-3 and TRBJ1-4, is EAGVVQSPRYKIIEKKQPVAFWCNPISGHNTLYWYLQNLGQGPELLIRYENEEAVDDSQLPKDRFSAERLKGVDSTLKIQPAELGDSAVYLCASSLDQGEKLFFGSGTQLSVL.